One and the same sample provided the 8 T cell receptor beta chains below, sequenced in a study of T cells in tuberculosis. Clones were sequenced by immunoSEQ multiplex PCR, and TCRdb holds only the in-frame ones, with some missing. The repertoire includes roughly 35,000 clones, roughly 93% of them detected once, and 6.5% to 9% sits in the top ten. Material: PBMCs. The source is a donor aged 10-29 years with latent tuberculosis or without tuberculosis infection.

In this sample, this clone turned up once. The gene calls are TRBV28 and TRBJ2-7; D is unclear. CDR3 length equals 13 residues. Germline values: CDR1 MDHEN, CDR2 SYDVKM. V was clipped by 6 bases and J by 3 bases, with 12 bases between them. As DNA, the CDR3 is TGTGCCAGCAGCCCCCCCTCGGGCTACGAGCAGTACTTC. Translation: CASSPPSGYEQYF.

This clone was seen a single time. The V call is TRBV7-9, the J call TRBJ1-4, with D unresolved. The V gene's germline CDR1 is SEHNR and CDR2 FQNEAQ (reference sequence). The CDR3 runs 16 residues. V was pared by 4 bases and J by 3 bases, with 15 bases between. The CDR3, as DNA: TGTGCCAGCAGCTCAGATGAAGCGATGTCTAATGAAAAACTGTTTTTT. Translated: CASSSDEAMSNEKLFF.

This chain connects TRBV7-3 to TRBJ1-1, with 7 bases identical to TRBD1. The CDR3 extends over 14 amino acids. With V trimmed by 6 bases and J by 5 bases, 9 bases remained unmatched. Germline V gene data show CDR1 as SGHTA and CDR2 as FQGTGA. The DNA of the CDR3 is TGTGCCAGCAGTTTGAGGGGGCGCGGAACTGAAGCTTTCTTT. Amino acid sequence: CASSLRGRGTEAFF.

The rearrangement uses TRBV5-1 and TRBJ1-1; 9 bases agree with TRBD1. This CDR3 spans 16 amino acids. J gave up 3 bases and V 4 bases, and 10 bases lay outside the gene matches. Germline CDR1 and CDR2: SGHRS and YFSETQ. CDR3 amino acids: CASSQTPGQGDTEAFF. CDR3 in DNA: TGCGCCAGCAGCCAAACACCGGGACAGGGCGACACTGAAGCTTTCTTT.

V gene TRBV6-5 combines with J gene TRBJ2-2; D not certain. CDR1 is MNHEY and CDR2 is SVGAGI in the germline V gene. The CDR3 is 13 residues long. The ends were cut back, 5 bases at V and 3 bases at J, with 7 bases in the middle. The CDR3 spells CASSPQYTGELFF. DNA for the CDR3: TGTGCCAGCAGTCCTCAGTACACCGGGGAGCTGTTTTTT.

The chain is built from TRBV9 and TRBJ1-5, with TRBD1 matching 10 bases. CDR3 size: 15 residues. Germline lookup yields CDR1 SGDLS and CDR2 YYNGEE. Unmatched junction bases numbered 4, after V lost 0 bases and J lost 7 bases. Written as DNA, the CDR3 is TGTGCCAGCAGCGTAGGACAGGGGGCTGGACAGCCCCAGCATTTT. Translating gives CASSVGQGAGQPQHF.

This clone appeared a few times. This chain links TRBV4-1 with TRBJ2-1, with TRBD2 as a possible D gene (6 bases). The germline V and J ends were trimmed by 8 bases and 9 bases, with 14 bases remaining between them. The CDR3 covers 12 residues. The germline CDR1 and CDR2 sequences are MGHRA and YSYEKL. CDR3 residues: CASLALGGEQFF. The CDR3 nucleotides read TGCGCCAGCCTCGCTCTGGGGGGTGAGCAGTTCTTC.

The chain uses TRBV27 and TRBJ1-5; D gene ambiguous. Per the germline V gene, CDR1 is MNHEY and CDR2 is SMNVEV (reference sequence). The length of the CDR3 is 15 residues. V was pared by 0 bases and J by 3 bases, with 9 bases between. The CDR3 spells CASSLSASYNQPQHF. The CDR3 DNA sequence: TGTGCCAGCAGTTTATCGGCTTCATACAATCAGCCCCAGCATTTT.